The clone carrying this T cell receptor (beta chain) has more than one count but fewer than ten. Its antigen is still unknown. This sample was included in a study of blood T cells in healthy people across ages. Study context: T cells yielded about one barcoded beta molecule per two cells through template switching.

The CDR3 is made up of 8 amino acids. A second 7 to 11 cycle PCR used barcoded and J-beta primers. TCRdb reprocessed the 5' RACE reads via MiXCR and lists one record per CDR3 protein. This table has approximately 730,000 distinct CDR3 sequences, about 55% appearing once. Drawn from each donor were 8.5 to 10 milliliters of peripheral blood. Study-wide results and caveats: Because sorting was not performed, PBMCs prevented conclusive naive versus antigen-experienced comparison.

The V call is TRBV21-1, the J call TRBJ2-7. TRBV21-1 corresponds to a pseudogene. This TCR was sampled from an elderly man in good health. Source material: blood. The CDR3 loop is CASSLAYF. The CDR3 coding sequence is TGTGCCAGCAGCCTAGCGTACTTC.